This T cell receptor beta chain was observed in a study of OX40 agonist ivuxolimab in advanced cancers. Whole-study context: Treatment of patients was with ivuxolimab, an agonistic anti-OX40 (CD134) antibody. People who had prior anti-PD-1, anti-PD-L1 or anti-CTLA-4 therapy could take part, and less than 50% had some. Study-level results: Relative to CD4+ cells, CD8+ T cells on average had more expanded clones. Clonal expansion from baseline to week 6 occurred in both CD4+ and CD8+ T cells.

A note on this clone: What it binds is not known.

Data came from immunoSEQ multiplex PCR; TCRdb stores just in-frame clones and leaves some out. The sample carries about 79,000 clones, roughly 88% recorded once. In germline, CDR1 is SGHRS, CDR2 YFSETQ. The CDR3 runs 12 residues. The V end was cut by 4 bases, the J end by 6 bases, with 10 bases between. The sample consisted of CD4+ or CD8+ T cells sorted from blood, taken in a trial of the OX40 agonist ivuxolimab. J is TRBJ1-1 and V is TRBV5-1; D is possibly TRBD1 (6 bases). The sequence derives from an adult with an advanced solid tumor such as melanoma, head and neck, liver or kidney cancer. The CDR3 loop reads CASSRGQSEAFF. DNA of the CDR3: TGCGCCAGCAGCAGAGGACAGTCTGAAGCTTTCTTT. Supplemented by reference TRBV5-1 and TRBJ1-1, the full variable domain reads KAGVTQTPRYLIKTRGQQVTLSCSPISGHRSVSWYQQTPGQGLQFLFEYFSETQRNKGNFPGRFSGRQFSNSRSEMNVSTLELGDSALYLCASSRGQSEAFFGQGTRLTVV.